This T cell receptor (beta chain) stems from a study of blood T cell repertoires in COVID-19. Looking at the study overall: COVID-19 samples collected from the United States, Italy and Spain covered acute and convalescent phases. Sources were T cells, B-cell-depleted T cells, or PBMCs; the material itself was cDNA or gDNA.

Methods used by the authors: Nucleated cell counts were estimated from reference gene primer amplification. Profiled with immunoSEQ multiplex PCR; TCRdb holds only in-frame clones, not every one. V, J and clone size reflect that table, while D and trimming were determined from the DNA. In the table there are about 360,000 clones, 80% to 90% of which are singletons. V lost 8 bases, J lost 1 base, and 6 bases stayed unmatched. Germline V gene sequence: CDR1 LNHDA, CDR2 SQIVND (reference sequence). There are 14 residues in the CDR3. The V and J genes are TRBV19 and TRBJ1-2; 8 bases map to TRBD1. The TCR originated in a man aged 25 to 45 with active or convalescent COVID-19. The sequencing input was peripheral blood. The CDR3: CASLNRGDNYGYTF. The CDR3 DNA is TGTGCCAGTCTCAACAGGGGGGATAACTATGGCTACACCTTC.